This T cell receptor (beta chain) was sequenced during a study of tumor and adjacent non-tumor tissue in lung cancer. Across the whole study: Each sample yielded a few million productive TCRbeta reads on average. Study-wide findings and caveats: In normal lung, the top 100 clones were significantly more dominant than in tumor. Tumor tissue had significantly higher TCR diversity than normal lung.

The template was RNA from unsorted bulk tissue. Donors were chemotherapy-naive, newly diagnosed lung cancer surgical patients in China, August–late 2014. The table lists this clonotype with a count of one. Its antigen is not known. A much more abundant neighbour one base away suggests this may be a read error. Three rounds of nested PCR, following a modified ARM-PCR protocol, produced the TCRbeta library. TCRdb fed the multiplex PCR reads into MiXCR, producing one record per CDR3 protein. Here the sample spans 100,000 to 150,000 distinct CDR3 sequences, approximately 66% being singletons. In germline, CDR1 is MNHEY, CDR2 SVGAGI. The ends were cut back, 8 bases at V and 8 bases at J, with 18 bases in the middle. The length of the CDR3 is 13 residues.

The TCR comes from a man aged 30 to 45 with non-small cell lung cancer. Sequencing was performed on lung tumor tissue. The chain links TRBV6-5 to TRBJ1-2; a weak D match, TRBD1 (5 bases). CDR3 coding DNA: TGTGCCAGCGGAAGAGGCGGGGGGGAAGGCTACACCTTC. It codes for CASGRGGGEGYTF.